Given below is one T cell receptor (beta chain) in context. The V segment lost 0 bases and the J segment 4 bases; nucleotides outside the gene matches: 6. The CDR3 consists of 16 residues. Germline assignment: CDR1 SGHNT and CDR2 YYREEE (reference sequence). This entry comes from a study of blood T cell repertoires in COVID-19. The overall study: Material from acute and convalescent COVID-19 was sourced from the United States, Italy and Spain.

Here immunoSEQ multiplex PCR was the method, and the copy in TCRdb shows in-frame clones only, minus some. The table lists some 110,000 clones, about nine tenths of them singletons. This receptor was obtained from a human donor in a cohort sampled during active COVID-19. V gene TRBV5-4 combines with J gene TRBJ2-1, with 8 bases identical to TRBD2. The sample taken for sequencing was peripheral blood. CDR3 nucleotide sequence: TGTGCCAGCAGCTTGGAGAGCGGGGGAACGTACAATGAGCAGTTCTTC. Its protein is CASSLESGGTYNEQFF.